Listed here are 30 T cell receptor beta chains from one sample, sequenced in a study of T-cell reconstitution after alpha-beta-depleted transplantation in children. Preparation of the TCRbeta library was carried out with unique molecular identifiers. TCRdb reprocessed the PCR reads via MiXCR and lists one record per CDR3 protein. The top ten hold 4.5% to 7% of the sample, which has around 380,000 distinct CDR3 sequences, about a tenth seen once. The material was PBMCs from the stem cell graft donor, obtained from the stem cell graft. Receptor source: a human donor who donated a stem cell graft to a child with acute myeloid leukemia.

This clonotype was recorded a few times. This rearrangement joins TRBV4-3 to TRBJ2-1; TRBD2 might be the D (5 bases). The V end lost 1 base, the J end lost 0 bases, and 7 bases lay between the germline ends. Germline CDR1 LGHNA, CDR2 YSLEER. CDR3 size: 15 residues. The CDR3, as DNA: TGCGCCAGCAGCCAAGGGACTTCCTCCTACAATGAGCAGTTCTTC. Protein product: CASSQGTSSYNEQFF.

A word on this clonotype: A junction boundary mismatches the germline segment, possibly from a read error. The chain is built from TRBV7-6 and TRBJ2-5; TRBD1 matches at 9 bases. This CDR3 has 16 residues. Germline CDR1 SGHVS, CDR2 FNYEAQ. Written as DNA, the CDR3 is TGTGCCAGCAGCTCCTCGGACAGGGGAGAGTGGGAGATCCAGTACTTC. Its protein is CASSSSDRGEWEIQYF.

The chain couples TRBV20-1 to TRBJ2-1, with D possibly TRBD1 on 5 matching bases. V lost 2 bases to trimming and J lost 12 bases, with 17 bases between them. CDR3 length: 13 amino acids. Looked up from germline, CDR1 is DFQATT and CDR2 is SNEGSKA (reference sequence). CDR3 protein: CSARSQGARGQFF. The CDR3 DNA is TGCAGTGCTAGAAGTCAGGGCGCAAGAGGGCAGTTCTTC.

This rearrangement joins TRBV20-1 to TRBJ2-4; D ambiguous. Germline loops: CDR1 DFQATT, CDR2 SNEGSKA (reference sequence). V was pared by 3 bases and J by 7 bases, with 13 bases between. The CDR3 length is 13 residues. In DNA form, the CDR3 reads TGCAGTGCTAGCAGGCAGTCTCGCAACATTCAGTACTTC. Translation gives CSASRQSRNIQYF.

V gene TRBV5-4 combines with J gene TRBJ2-7; a possible D gene is TRBD2 (6 bases). Germline V CDR1 and CDR2: SGHNT, YYREEE (reference sequence). Trimming cost V 0 bases and J 2 bases, with 9 bases left between them. The CDR3 spans 14 residues. The CDR3 reads CASSLEVAAYEQYF. The CDR3 DNA reads as TGTGCCAGCAGCTTGGAAGTAGCGGCCTACGAGCAGTACTTC.

The rearrangement joins TRBV4-1 to TRBJ2-1, with D tentatively TRBD1 or TRBD2 (5 bases each). The germline V gene encodes CDR1 MGHRA and CDR2 YSYEKL. V gave up 1 base and J gave up 6 bases, with 19 bases separating them. The CDR3 extends over 17 amino acids. CDR3 residues: CASSQGTGTSHLNEQFF. CDR3 coding DNA: TGCGCCAGCAGCCAAGGGACCGGGACGAGCCACCTCAATGAGCAGTTCTTC.

The chain carries TRBV5-1 and TRBJ2-5, with TRBD2 matching over 7 bases. After removal of 3 bases from V and 2 bases from J, the junction contained 4 bases not matched to a gene. Germline-derived CDR1 and CDR2 are SGHRS and YFSETQ. This CDR3 is 14 amino acids long. This CDR3 reads CASSYGGFQETQYF. In nucleotides, the CDR3 is TGCGCCAGCAGCTACGGGGGGTTTCAAGAGACCCAGTACTTC.

The V gene is TRBV7-3, the J gene TRBJ2-2; possibly TRBD1 for D (6 bases). The length of the CDR3 is 16 residues. The V gene lost 5 bases and the J gene lost 4 bases, with 17 bases spanning the gap. The V gene's germline CDR1 is SGHTA and CDR2 FQGTGA. CDR3 sequence: CASSPQGTPTTGELFF. As DNA, the CDR3 is TGTGCCAGCAGCCCCCAGGGGACGCCGACCACCGGGGAGCTGTTTTTT. The variable domain in full, completed from reference TRBV7-3 and TRBJ2-2, reads GAGVSQTPSNKVTEKGKYVELRCDPISGHTALYWYRQSLGQGPEFLIYFQGTGAADDSGLPNDRFFAVRPEGSVSTLKIQRTERGDSAVYLCASSPQGTPTTGELFFGEGSRLTVL.

In its sample, this clonotype was seen a few times. V and J are TRBV6-1 and TRBJ2-7, with a weak D call TRBD1 (5 bases). The CDR3 totals 13 residues. Germline loops: CDR1 MNHNS, CDR2 SASEGT. Trimming left V 5 bases short and J 6 bases short, with 14 bases between. CDR3: CASSTAVGLEQYV. In nucleotides, the CDR3 is TGTGCCAGCAGTACCGCCGTGGGGCTCGAGCAGTACGTC.

This clonotype was seen a few times. The chain is built from TRBV11-2 and TRBJ2-1; 14 bases are a match to TRBD2. The CDR3 contains 16 residues. Trimming cost V 4 bases and J 8 bases; bases outside gene matches: 7. Germline V CDR1 and CDR2: SGHAT, FQNNGV. The CDR3, as DNA: TGTGCCAGCAGCTACCGACTAGCGGGAGGGGTGGATGAGCAGTTCTTC. This encodes CASSYRLAGGVDEQFF.

This clonotype was recorded many times. The chain couples TRBV9 to TRBJ1-1, with TRBD1 matching over 9 bases. The CDR3 has 14 amino acids. V lost 3 bases, J lost 3 bases, and 3 bases stayed unmatched. Germline V gives CDR1 SGDLS, CDR2 YYNGEE. The CDR3 region has the DNA TGTGCCAGCAGCGGACAGGGGGGCGACACTGAAGCTTTCTTT. Its translation: CASSGQGGDTEAFF.

CDR3 amino acids: CATSTGPVTDTQYF. CDR3 sequence (DNA): TGTGCCACCAGCACTGGACCAGTCACAGATACGCAGTATTTT. The rearrangement links TRBV15 to TRBJ2-3; unclear D gene. This CDR3 is built from 14 residues. V was shortened by 4 bases and J by 2 bases, with 10 bases between the two germline ends. CDR1 is LNHNV, CDR2 YYDKDF, per germline (reference sequence).

The genes are TRBV20-1 and TRBJ1-6, with 7 bases lining up with TRBD1. Germline V gives CDR1 DFQATT, CDR2 SNEGSKA (reference sequence). This CDR3 has 15 amino acids. V was pared by 5 bases and J by 5 bases, with 9 bases of the junction left unmatched. CDR3 DNA sequence: TGCAGTGCTCGCGACGGGACAGCTAATAATTCACCCCTCCACTTT. Amino acid sequence: CSARDGTANNSPLHF.

The chain uses TRBV20-1 and TRBJ2-1; 9 bases fit TRBD2. The V segment lost 3 bases and the J segment 3 bases; nucleotides outside the gene matches: 6. The CDR3 covers 15 residues. The germline CDR1 and CDR2 sequences are DFQATT and SNEGSKA (reference sequence). The chain's CDR3 is CSASWPSGDYNEQFF. The CDR3 DNA sequence: TGCAGTGCTAGTTGGCCTAGCGGGGACTACAATGAGCAGTTCTTC.

This clonotype showed up just a few times. The chain recombines TRBV7-2 with TRBJ1-1, with D possibly matching TRBD1 (5 bases). CDR3 size: 16 residues. Germline CDR1 reads SGHTA; CDR2 reads FQGNSA. The V end was cut by 5 bases, the J end by 1 base, with 17 bases between. CDR3 DNA: TGTGCCAGCAGCCGGGGGAGGGGTTACACGAACACTGAAGCTTTCTTT. This translates into CASSRGRGYTNTEAFF.

In its sample, this clonotype was seen many times. This chain links TRBV15 with TRBJ2-1; D gene unclear. Germline CDR1 is LNHNV and CDR2 is YYDKDF (reference sequence). The CDR3 is 15 residues long. Between the trimmed V and J ends, which lost 1 base and 4 bases, there was a span of 11 bases. CDR3 region: CATSRVSASYNEQFF. The CDR3 DNA reads TGTGCCACCAGCAGAGTCAGTGCGTCTTACAATGAGCAGTTCTTC.

This clonotype turned up a few times. The genes are TRBV20-1 and TRBJ1-2, with a tentative D call TRBD1 (6 bases). The CDR3 spans 15 residues. The germline CDR1 and CDR2 sequences are DFQATT and SNEGSKA (reference sequence). V shed 6 bases and J shed 1 base, with 18 bases lying between them. The chain's CDR3 is CSAPTWTEINYGYTF. CDR3 coding DNA: TGCAGTGCGCCGACGTGGACAGAGATTAACTATGGCTACACCTTC.

This clonotype showed up many times. A much bigger clone sits one base away, suggesting this may be a read error. This chain uses TRBV3-1 with TRBJ2-2; unclear D gene. The length of the CDR3 is 18 residues. CDR1 LGHDT and CDR2 YNNKEL come from the germline V gene (reference sequence). CDR3 sequence reads: CTSRVRGFSGSGAGELFF. In nucleotides, the CDR3 is TGTACCTCCCGAGTTCGAGGTTTCTCCGGGTCCGGTGCCGGGGAGCTGTTTTTT.

To note about this clonotype: At one end, the junction sequence differs from germline, possibly due to a read error. The rearrangement joins TRBV3-1 to TRBJ2-1, with D possibly called TRBD1 or TRBD2 (6 bases each). The germline gives CDR1 LGHDT, CDR2 YNNKEL (reference sequence). This CDR3 has 11 amino acids. The CDR3 DNA reads TGTGCCAGCAGCCACCGAGGGGGGACGGCCTTC. Protein: CASSHRGGTAF.

This clonotype was observed a handful of times. The J gene is TRBJ2-5, the V gene TRBV18; TRBD2 agrees at 9 bases. J gave up 8 bases and V 0 bases, and 4 bases lay outside the gene matches. The CDR3 has 14 residues. CDR1 and CDR2 from the germline V gene are KGHSH and LQKENI. The CDR3 nucleotides read TGTGCCAGCTCACCACCGGCGCGGGAGGGTACCCAGTACTTC. Amino acids: CASSPPAREGTQYF.

This clonotype has ten or more counts. The chain links TRBV11-2 to TRBJ2-5; TRBD1 matches at 8 bases. The CDR3 runs to 15 residues. Germline CDR1 SGHAT, CDR2 FQNNGV. Trimming cost V 5 bases and J 5 bases; bases outside gene matches: 10. CDR3 protein: CASSPGQGFWETQYF. CDR3 in DNA: TGTGCCAGCAGCCCCGGACAGGGATTTTGGGAGACCCAGTACTTC. Variable domain in full (rest from reference TRBV11-2 and TRBJ2-5): EAGVAQSPRYKIIEKRQSVAFWCNPISGHATLYWYQQILGQGPKLLIQFQNNGVVDDSQLPKDRFSAERLKGVDSTLKIQPAKLEDSAVYLCASSPGQGFWETQYFGPGTRLLVL.

The chain combines TRBV2 with TRBJ2-2, with 8 nucleotides matching TRBD1. V lost 3 bases to trimming and J lost 4 bases; unmatched junction nucleotides: 1. Looked up from germline, CDR1 is SNHLY and CDR2 is FYNNEI. The CDR3 runs 14 residues. The CDR3 is CASSDQGATGELFF. The CDR3 nucleotides read TGTGCCAGCAGTGACCAGGGGGCCACCGGGGAGCTGTTTTTT.

This clonotype appeared a few times. The chain combines TRBV12-3 or TRBV12-4 with TRBJ2-3, with 8 bases lining up with TRBD2. The CDR3 contains 15 residues. The junction had 4 bases not matched to a gene; V was cut back by 4 bases and J by 1 base. CDR3 residues: CASSSPTSGTDTQYF. The CDR3 nucleotides read TGTGCCAGCAGTTCCCCGACTAGCGGCACAGATACGCAGTATTTT.

This clonotype was counted only a few times. The gene calls are TRBV12-3 or TRBV12-4 and TRBJ1-5; perhaps TRBD1 as D (5 bases). The germline V and J ends were trimmed by 1 base and 5 bases, with 12 bases remaining between them. The CDR3 sequence is 15 residues long. The CDR3 here is CASSLDGGVDQPQHF. In DNA, the CDR3 is TGTGCCAGCAGTTTAGATGGGGGGGTAGATCAGCCCCAGCATTTT.

The chain recombines TRBV12-3 or TRBV12-4 with TRBJ2-4, with 10 bases that match TRBD1. The junction had 5 bases not matched to a gene; V was cut back by 6 bases and J by 15 bases. This CDR3 is 11 amino acids long. The CDR3 sequence: CASSDRGLTYF. For the CDR3, the DNA is TGTGCCAGCAGCGACAGGGGGCTTACGTACTTC.

This clonotype occurred a few times. The chain couples TRBV10-3 to TRBJ2-3; D is ambiguous. The V and J ends lost 8 bases and 1 base respectively, with 10 bases between them. Germline V CDR1 and CDR2: ENHRY, SYGVKD. The CDR3 has 13 amino acids. The CDR3 coding sequence is TGTGCCATCTTGCAGCGCGGCACAGATACGCAGTATTTT. This codes for CAILQRGTDTQYF.

The sample holds a few counts of this clonotype. The chain recombines TRBV12-3 or TRBV12-4 with TRBJ2-3; D is ambiguous. The CDR3 totals 16 residues. Between the trimmed V and J ends, which lost 3 bases and 0 bases, there was a span of 13 bases. CDR3 nucleotides: TGTGCCAGCAGTTTGTCCCTCGGGTCTAGCACAGATACGCAGTATTTT. This encodes CASSLSLGSSTDTQYF.

This clonotype was detected a few times. The V and J genes are TRBV12-3 or TRBV12-4 and TRBJ2-2; 13 bases match TRBD2. With 6 bases clipped from V and 7 bases from J, the junction kept 11 bases outside the gene matches. This CDR3 region has 17 residues. CDR3 bases: TGTGCCAGCAGAAGAACCGGGACTAGCGGGGCCGGCGGGGAGCTGTTTTTT. This codes for CASRRTGTSGAGGELFF.

The V call is TRBV12-3 or TRBV12-4, the J call TRBJ2-1; 9 bases are a match to TRBD2. The CDR3 contains 15 residues. Losses at the gene ends were 7 bases for V and 8 bases for J; bases not matched to a gene: 12. As DNA, the CDR3 is TGTGCCAGCACCCACAGCGGGAGGCTCTTTCATGAGCAGTTCTTC. This codes for CASTHSGRLFHEQFF.

The table lists this clonotype with a few counts. This sequence joins TRBV29-1 and TRBJ2-1, with 12 bases fitting TRBD2. Germline values: CDR1 SQVTM, CDR2 ANQGSEA. V shed 6 bases, J shed 9 bases, and the junction held 12 bases outside the gene matches. This CDR3 spans 15 amino acids. CDR3 coding DNA: TGCAGCGTCGCACCGCTAGCGGGAGGGCTCGGTGAGCAGTTCTTC. Amino acid sequence: CSVAPLAGGLGEQFF.